These 22 T cell receptor beta chains were sequenced from one sample in a study of T-cell memory formation after mild COVID-19. TCRdb reprocessed the 5' RACE reads via MiXCR and lists one record per CDR3 protein. Of 280,000 or so distinct CDR3 sequences in the sample, roughly 8% were seen once. Sequencing used PBMCs or a T cell subset sorted from them (not recorded which). These receptors came from a man between 18 and 29 years old who had mild COVID-19 (a few samples of this study predate the infection). Cell type and time point are not known.

This clonotype was detected only a few times. J is TRBJ1-2 and V is TRBV28; D gene ambiguous. The V gene's germline CDR1 is MDHEN and CDR2 SYDVKM. This CDR3 is 14 amino acids long. The V end lost 7 bases, the J end lost 5 bases, and 17 bases lay between the germline ends. This chain's CDR3 is CASTPDGRGYGYTF. The CDR3 DNA reads TGTGCCAGCACGCCTGATGGCCGCGGATATGGCTACACCTTC.

This clonotype has just a few counts. The V gene is TRBV7-2, the J gene TRBJ2-1, with D unresolved. Germline V gene data show CDR1 as SGHTA and CDR2 as FQGNSA. V lost 9 bases and J 10 bases, leaving 13 bases between the germline ends. The CDR3 length is 11 residues. The CDR3 nucleotides are TGTGCCAGTAAGCTTGACGGGGAGCAGTTCTTC. Its protein is CASKLDGEQFF.

This clonotype was counted a few times. This rearrangement joins TRBV29-1 to TRBJ1-2; a weak D match, TRBD1 (5 bases). Germline CDR1 and CDR2: SQVTM and ANQGSEA. The CDR3 contains 11 residues. The V gene lost 0 bases and the J gene lost 10 bases, with 9 bases spanning the gap. CDR3 DNA: TGCAGCGTTGAAGAGGGACCGCTCTACACCTTC. It is translated as CSVEEGPLYTF.

This clonotype was seen only a few times. The V gene is TRBV5-1, the J gene TRBJ1-4; D is possibly TRBD1 (5 bases). Germline-derived CDR1 and CDR2 are SGHRS and YFSETQ. This CDR3 contains 14 residues. Deletions cut 0 bases from V and 12 bases from J, with 15 bases between. The CDR3 spells CASSLDRFGLELFF. For the CDR3, the DNA is TGCGCCAGCAGCTTGGACAGGTTCGGCCTGGAACTGTTTTTT.

This clonotype came up many times. The chain joins TRBV10-2 to TRBJ2-1, with D uncertain. The CDR3 length is 12 residues. V shed 3 bases and J shed 7 bases, with 7 bases lying between them. Per the germline V gene, CDR1 is WSHSY and CDR2 is SAAADI. The CDR3 region is CASSEQGNEQFF. The CDR3 nucleotides are TGCGCCAGCAGTGAACAAGGGAATGAGCAGTTCTTC.

This clonotype was observed many times. The gene calls are TRBV10-3 and TRBJ2-3, with TRBD2 identical over 9 bases. This CDR3 is 17 amino acids long. Trimming removed 7 bases from V and 2 bases from J; junction bases left unmatched: 13. The germline V gene has CDR1 ENHRY and CDR2 SYGVKD. CDR3 nucleotide sequence: TGTGCCATCATGGGCGGCATAAGCGGGGGGTCCACAGATACGCAGTATTTT. Translating gives CAIMGGISGGSTDTQYF.

The rearrangement links TRBV20-1 to TRBJ2-7; D is possibly TRBD1 or TRBD2 (6 bases each). The germline CDR1 and CDR2 sequences are DFQATT and SNEGSKA (reference sequence). The CDR3 sequence is 15 residues long. Trimming removed 5 bases from V and 6 bases from J, with 23 bases in between. CDR3 sequence reads: CSASSGALDWREQYV. The CDR3 DNA sequence: TGCAGTGCTTCCTCGGGGGCCCTCGATTGGCGCGAGCAGTACGTC.

The chain uses TRBV7-8 and TRBJ1-5; TRBD1 might be the D (5 bases). The CDR3 consists of 13 residues. Trimming shortened V by 7 bases and J by 5 bases, and 12 bases separated the two germline ends. Germline V gene lookup returns CDR1 SGHVS and CDR2 FQNEAQ. CDR3 sequence reads: CASTPGLDQPQHF. For the CDR3, the DNA is TGTGCCAGCACCCCGGGGCTGGATCAGCCCCAGCATTTT. The full variable domain, its missing parts supplied by reference TRBV7-8 and TRBJ1-5, is GAGVSQSPRYKVAKRGQDVALRCDPISGHVSLFWYQQALGQGPEFLTYFQNEAQLDKSGLPSDRFFAERPEGSVSTLKIQRTQQEDSAVYLCASTPGLDQPQHFGDGTRLSIL.

The genes are TRBV19 and TRBJ2-1; no clear D gene. V lost 5 bases and J 5 bases, leaving 10 bases between the germline ends. Germline values: CDR1 LNHDA, CDR2 SQIVND (reference sequence). CDR3 length: 13 amino acids. The CDR3, as DNA: TGTGCCAGTAGTGCTCACATGGACAATGAGCAGTTCTTC. Encoded protein: CASSAHMDNEQFF. Using reference TRBV19 and TRBJ2-1 for the parts outside the CDR3, the full variable domain is DGGITQSPKYLFRKEGQNVTLSCEQNLNHDAMYWYRQDPGQGLRLIYYSQIVNDFQKGDIAEGYSVSREKKESFPLTVTSAQKNPTAFYLCASSAHMDNEQFFGPGTRLTVL.

The rearrangement joins TRBV7-8 to TRBJ2-7; TRBD1 aligns across 7 bases. V shed 5 bases, J shed 2 bases, and the junction held 9 bases outside the gene matches. The CDR3 consists of 15 residues. From germline, CDR1 is SGHVS and CDR2 FQNEAQ. CDR3 amino acids: CASSPPHRGTYEQYV. The CDR3 DNA follows: TGTGCCAGCAGCCCCCCCCACAGGGGCACCTACGAGCAGTACGTC.

This clonotype was seen ten or more times. The CDR3 DNA is TGCGCCAGCAGCCAAGGGGGCATAGCTGAAGCTTTCTTT. Amino acids: CASSQGGIAEAFF. The chain combines TRBV4-3 with TRBJ1-1; possible D gene TRBD1, 5 bases. Per the germline V gene, CDR1 is LGHNA and CDR2 is YSLEER. The CDR3 loop spans 13 amino acids. V lost 1 base and J lost 6, with 9 bases in between.

The J gene is TRBJ2-3, the V gene TRBV12-3 or TRBV12-4; no definite D call. V was cut by 4 bases and J by 3 bases, with 11 bases left in between. CDR3 length: 14 amino acids. This CDR3 reads CASSSWTQTDTQYF. DNA of the CDR3: TGTGCCAGCAGTTCATGGACCCAAACAGATACGCAGTATTTT.

This clonotype was detected only a few times. This chain uses TRBV7-9 with TRBJ1-1; D may be TRBD1 (5 bases). CDR3 length: 11 residues. Per the germline V gene, CDR1 is SEHNR and CDR2 is FQNEAQ (reference sequence). V was trimmed by 5 bases and J by 7 bases, leaving 8 bases between them. CDR3: CASSRDGEAFF. In nucleotides, the CDR3 is TGTGCCAGCAGCAGGGACGGTGAAGCTTTCTTT.

The sample holds many counts of this clonotype. The CDR3 region is CSVERGIENYGYTF. In nucleotides, the CDR3 is TGCAGCGTTGAGAGAGGTATTGAAAACTATGGCTACACCTTC. This chain joins TRBV29-1 and TRBJ1-2; no firm D call. V gave up 3 bases and J gave up 2 bases, with 13 bases separating them. Germline CDR1 SQVTM, CDR2 ANQGSEA. This CDR3 is 14 amino acids long.

This clonotype has more than one count but fewer than ten. The chain has TRBV5-6 and TRBJ2-2; TRBD1 might be the D (5 bases). The CDR3 spans 17 residues. Germline V gives CDR1 SGHDT, CDR2 YYEEEE. Trimming left V 0 bases short and J 2 bases short, with 14 bases between. The CDR3 loop reads CASSLEVGRRNTGELFF. The CDR3 DNA sequence: TGTGCCAGCAGCTTGGAGGTGGGGCGCCGAAACACCGGGGAGCTGTTTTTT.

Many counts were recorded for this clonotype. The chain carries TRBV7-3 and TRBJ2-1; TRBD1 matches 10 bases. V was pared by 6 bases and J by 5 bases, with 7 bases of the junction left unmatched. CDR1 is SGHTA and CDR2 is FQGTGA in the germline V gene. The CDR3 length is 15 residues. The CDR3 nucleotides read TGTGCCAGCAGGGCCGGGACAGGGGATAACAATGAGCAGTTCTTC. Its translation is CASRAGTGDNNEQFF.

The sample holds a few counts of this clonotype. V and J are TRBV11-3 and TRBJ2-5; TRBD2 is a possible D gene (5 bases). Germline loops: CDR1 SGHNT, CDR2 YENEEA. This CDR3 region has 13 residues. Trimming took off 5 bases at V and 5 bases at J, with 12 bases between the two ends. For the CDR3, the DNA is TGTGCCAGCAGCCTGGAGGCCGGGGAGACCCAGTACTTC. It yields the protein CASSLEAGETQYF.

The chain links TRBV5-6 to TRBJ1-2; D is unclear. V lost 6 bases and J lost 3, with 15 bases in between. CDR1 SGHDT and CDR2 YYEEEE come from the germline V gene. The length of the CDR3 is 14 residues. Here the CDR3 reads CASTPESLDYGYTF. For the CDR3, the DNA is TGTGCCAGCACCCCAGAGTCTCTTGACTATGGCTACACCTTC.

The chain couples TRBV7-8 to TRBJ1-2, with D uncertain. The CDR3 contains 15 residues. The ends were cut back, 4 bases at V and 0 bases at J, with 12 bases in the middle. The V gene's germline CDR1 is SGHVS and CDR2 FQNEAQ. The CDR3 DNA sequence: TGTGCCAGCAGCTCGGAGGGTGCCGCTAACTATGGCTACACCTTC. Protein product: CASSSEGAANYGYTF. Complete variable domain (other parts from reference TRBV7-8 and TRBJ1-2): GAGVSQSPRYKVAKRGQDVALRCDPISGHVSLFWYQQALGQGPEFLTYFQNEAQLDKSGLPSDRFFAERPEGSVSTLKIQRTQQEDSAVYLCASSSEGAANYGYTFGSGTRLTVV.

The chain links TRBV20-1 to TRBJ2-1; 10 positions agree with TRBD2. Germline V lookup: CDR1 DFQATT, CDR2 SNEGSKA (reference sequence). This CDR3 contains 12 residues. The trim removed 6 bases at V and 7 bases at J, leaving 3 bases unmatched. In DNA, the CDR3 is TGCAGTGCACCGACTAGCGGGAATGAGCAGTTCTTC. Translation gives CSAPTSGNEQFF.

This clonotype has just a few counts. V usage is TRBV5-1 and J usage is TRBJ1-2; D possibly corresponds to TRBD1 (5 bases). The CDR3 consists of 13 residues. Germline loops: CDR1 SGHRS, CDR2 YFSETQ. The V end lost 4 bases, the J end lost 3 bases, and 10 bases lay between the germline ends. This CDR3 is CASSTGQDYGYTF. The CDR3 nucleotides read TGCGCCAGCAGCACCGGACAAGACTATGGCTACACCTTC.

This clonotype showed up many times. The J gene is TRBJ1-1, the V gene TRBV20-1, with TRBD1 matching over 7 bases. Per germline, CDR1 DFQATT and CDR2 SNEGSKA (reference sequence). Unmatched junction bases numbered 10, after V lost 5 bases and J lost 1 base. The CDR3 has 15 amino acids. The CDR3 nucleotides read TGCAGTGCTCTGGATGACAGGGCCCCGAACACTGAAGCTTTCTTT. Its protein product is CSALDDRAPNTEAFF.